These T cell receptor beta chains were read from a single sample in a study of CD8+ T cells in alopecia areata. Sequenced by immunoSEQ multiplex PCR; TCRdb stores in-frame clones only, minus some. Of more than 90,000 clones in the sample, less than 70% were seen once. Sequenced material: CD4+ T cells sorted from blood. These receptors came from a human donor in good health. The CDR3 runs from the conserved cysteine through the conserved F or W. The order of the fields is D gene, J gene, V gene, clone size, CDR3 protein, CDR3 DNA. A D gene is named only where the DNA matches it firmly. A clone size is listed for some rows: how often the clone was seen (once, few, many), or a class if it is expanded.

d_call: -
j_call: TRBJ1-1
v_call: TRBV29-1
clone_size: -
cdr3_aa: CGGENTEAFF
cdr3_nt: TGCGGGGGAGAAAACACTGAAGCTTTCTTT

d_call: -
j_call: TRBJ2-7
v_call: TRBV6-5
clone_size: few
cdr3_aa: CASSVTRSYEQYF
cdr3_nt: TGTGCCAGCAGTGTGACTCGTTCCTACGAGCAGTACTTC

d_call: -
j_call: TRBJ2-7
v_call: TRBV5-4
clone_size: -
cdr3_aa: CASSIGRTYEQYF
cdr3_nt: TGTGCCAGCAGCATAGGACGGACCTACGAGCAGTACTTC

d_call: -
j_call: TRBJ2-2
v_call: TRBV5-1
clone_size: -
cdr3_aa: CASSPGDTNTGELFF
cdr3_nt: TGCGCCAGCAGCCCGGGGGACACGAACACCGGGGAGCTGTTTTTT

d_call: -
j_call: TRBJ1-6
v_call: TRBV6-5
clone_size: few
cdr3_aa: CASSFLQALSPLHF
cdr3_nt: TGTGCCAGCAGTTTCCTGCAGGCCCTATCACCCCTCCACTTT

d_call: -
j_call: TRBJ1-1
v_call: TRBV5-6
clone_size: -
cdr3_aa: CASSLYDRQNTEAFF
cdr3_nt: TGTGCCAGCAGCCTGTATGACAGGCAGAACACTGAAGCTTTCTTT

d_call: TRBD1
j_call: TRBJ1-1
v_call: TRBV18
clone_size: once
cdr3_aa: CASSRTGETEAFF
cdr3_nt: TGTGCCAGCTCACGGACAGGGGAGACTGAAGCTTTCTTT

d_call: TRBD1
j_call: TRBJ1-5
v_call: TRBV19
clone_size: once
cdr3_aa: CASSIYRDSDQPQHF
cdr3_nt: TGTGCCAGTAGTATCTACCGGGACAGCGATCAGCCCCAGCATTTT

d_call: TRBD2
j_call: TRBJ2-1
v_call: TRBV23-1
clone_size: -
cdr3_aa: CASSRRLAGAHNEQFF
cdr3_nt: TGCGCCAGCAGCCGCCGACTAGCGGGGGCACACAATGAGCAGTTCTTC

d_call: -
j_call: TRBJ1-2
v_call: TRBV29-1
clone_size: -
cdr3_aa: CSVEPGYGYTF
cdr3_nt: TGCAGCGTTGAGCCTGGTTATGGCTACACCTTC

d_call: TRBD2
j_call: TRBJ2-1
v_call: TRBV5-6
clone_size: -
cdr3_aa: CASSRFRGEYNEQFF
cdr3_nt: TGTGCCAGCAGCCGCTTCCGGGGGGAATACAATGAGCAGTTCTTC

d_call: TRBD1
j_call: TRBJ2-7
v_call: TRBV4-1
clone_size: -
cdr3_aa: CASSQGGQGINEQYF
cdr3_nt: TGCGCCAGCAGCCAAGGTGGACAGGGGATAAACGAGCAGTACTTC

d_call: TRBD1
j_call: TRBJ2-1
v_call: TRBV2
clone_size: -
cdr3_aa: CAARQGVGDEQFF
cdr3_nt: TGTGCCGCAAGACAGGGAGTGGGAGATGAGCAGTTCTTC

d_call: TRBD1
j_call: TRBJ1-1
v_call: TRBV25-1
clone_size: -
cdr3_aa: CASRTQGGTEAFF
cdr3_nt: TGTGCCAGCAGAACGCAGGGGGGCACTGAAGCTTTCTTT

d_call: -
j_call: TRBJ2-1
v_call: TRBV1
clone_size: -
cdr3_aa: CTSSPGTGAGEQFF
cdr3_nt: TGCACCAGCAGTCCCGGGACAGGGGCGGGTGAGCAGTTCTTC

d_call: TRBD1
j_call: TRBJ2-3
v_call: TRBV30
clone_size: -
cdr3_aa: CAWKTGLSRDTQYF
cdr3_nt: TGTGCCTGGAAGACAGGGCTTTCAAGAGATACGCAGTATTTT

d_call: -
j_call: TRBJ1-4
v_call: TRBV19
clone_size: few
cdr3_aa: CASSITARAGEKLFF
cdr3_nt: TGTGCCAGTAGTATAACGGCCAGGGCAGGTGAAAAACTGTTTTTT

d_call: -
j_call: TRBJ1-5
v_call: TRBV15
clone_size: -
cdr3_aa: CATSRGDMDQPQHF
cdr3_nt: TGTGCCACCAGCAGAGGTGACATGGATCAGCCCCAGCATTTT

d_call: -
j_call: TRBJ2-2
v_call: TRBV27
clone_size: -
cdr3_aa: CASSLSTGYRSPGELFF
cdr3_nt: TGTGCCAGCAGTTTATCCACCGGCTATCGGTCACCCGGGGAGCTGTTTTTT

d_call: -
j_call: TRBJ1-4
v_call: TRBV5-1
clone_size: -
cdr3_aa: CASSPGQHANEKLFF
cdr3_nt: TGCGCCAGCAGCCCAGGACAGCATGCTAATGAAAAACTGTTTTTT

d_call: -
j_call: TRBJ2-4
v_call: TRBV2
clone_size: -
cdr3_aa: CASSDAPKNIQYF
cdr3_nt: TGTGCCAGCAGTGACGCGCCCAAAAACATTCAGTACTTC

d_call: TRBD2
j_call: TRBJ2-3
v_call: TRBV5-1
clone_size: -
cdr3_aa: CASSPTSGYTDTQYF
cdr3_nt: TGCGCCAGCAGCCCGACTAGCGGTTACACAGATACGCAGTATTTT

d_call: TRBD1
j_call: TRBJ1-2
v_call: TRBV30
clone_size: few
cdr3_aa: CAWSPQGDGGTF
cdr3_nt: TGTGCCTGGAGTCCACAGGGGGACGGGGGCACCTTC